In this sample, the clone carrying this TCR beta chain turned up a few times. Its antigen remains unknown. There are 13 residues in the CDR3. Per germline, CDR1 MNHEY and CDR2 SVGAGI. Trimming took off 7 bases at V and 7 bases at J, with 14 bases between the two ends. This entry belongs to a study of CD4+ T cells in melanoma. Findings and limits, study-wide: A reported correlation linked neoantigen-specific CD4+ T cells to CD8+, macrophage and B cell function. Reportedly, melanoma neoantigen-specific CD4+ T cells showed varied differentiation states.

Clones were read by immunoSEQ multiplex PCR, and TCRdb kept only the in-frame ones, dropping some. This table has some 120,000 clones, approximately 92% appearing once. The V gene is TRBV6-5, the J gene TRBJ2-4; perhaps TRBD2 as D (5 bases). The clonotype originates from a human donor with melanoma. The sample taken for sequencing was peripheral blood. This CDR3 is CASTETGRNIQYF. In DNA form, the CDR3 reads TGTGCCAGCACGGAGACGGGAAGGAACATTCAGTACTTC.